The 25 T cell receptor beta chains reported below all come from one sample, sequenced in a study of neoadjuvant nivolumab and ipilimumab in lung cancer. TCRdb's copy holds only in-frame clones and misses some; the assay was immunoSEQ multiplex PCR. The profile covers tens of thousands of clones, with roughly 90% appearing a single time and approximately 3.7% taken by the ten largest. This material consisted of blood, taken before neoadjuvant nivolumab, alone or with ipilimumab. Receptors originate from an adult with non-small cell lung cancer. Some clones in this sample may be carry-over from other donors' samples.

V and J are TRBV5-4 and TRBJ2-1; D call uncertain. The germline CDR1 and CDR2 sequences are SGHNT and YYREEE (reference sequence). The germline V and J ends were trimmed by 3 bases and 7 bases, with 11 bases remaining between them. The CDR3 contains 13 residues. CDR3 DNA sequence: TGTGCCAGCAGCTGGAGACTCGGGAATGAGCAGTTCTTC. Translated, it gives CASSWRLGNEQFF. Full variable domain (rest looked up from reference TRBV5-4 and TRBJ2-1): ETGVTQSPTHLIKTRGQQVTLRCSSQSGHNTVSWYQQALGQGPQFIFQYYREEENGRGNFPPRFSGLQFPNYSSELNVNALELDDSALYLCASSWRLGNEQFFGPGTRLTVL.

This sequence joins TRBV18 and TRBJ1-2, with 7 bases that match TRBD1. J gave up 0 bases and V 4 bases, and 2 bases lay outside the gene matches. Germline CDR1 and CDR2: KGHSH and LQKENI. The CDR3 extends over 14 amino acids. The CDR3 reads CASSRDSSNYGYTF. The CDR3 region has the DNA TGTGCCAGCTCACGGGACAGCTCTAACTATGGCTACACCTTC.

The DNA of the CDR3 is TGTGCCAGCAGTACCGGACGAGGCTACAATGAGCAGTTCTTC. This encodes CASSTGRGYNEQFF. The rearrangement links TRBV25-1 to TRBJ2-1; D uncertain. The CDR3 runs 14 residues. With 5 bases removed from V and 3 bases from J, the gap between germline ends came to 11 bases. CDR1 is MGHDK, CDR2 SYGVNS, per germline.

A few counts support this clone. The CDR3: CAWSVGTAYGYTF. The CDR3 DNA is TGTGCCTGGAGTGTAGGGACAGCCTATGGCTACACCTTC. The chain has TRBV30 and TRBJ1-2, with TRBD1 matching 7 bases. Germline loops: CDR1 GTSNPN, CDR2 SVGIG (reference sequence). Losses at the gene ends were 0 bases for V and 4 bases for J; bases not matched to a gene: 2. This CDR3 has 13 residues.

The V call is TRBV19, the J call TRBJ1-4; D is unclear. The CDR3 has 15 amino acids. Germline assignment: CDR1 LNHDA and CDR2 SQIVND (reference sequence). Trimming removed 9 bases from V and 3 bases from J, with 17 bases in between. As DNA, the CDR3 is TGTGCCAGCGAAGGACGGGATCGGGCTAATGAAAAACTGTTTTTT. Its protein product is CASEGRDRANEKLFF. The whole variable domain, remainder taken from reference TRBV19 and TRBJ1-4, is DGGITQSPKYLFRKEGQNVTLSCEQNLNHDAMYWYRQDPGQGLRLIYYSQIVNDFQKGDIAEGYSVSREKKESFPLTVTSAQKNPTAFYLCASEGRDRANEKLFFGSGTQLSVL.

The chain is built from TRBV6-5 and TRBJ2-7; possibly TRBD2 for D (5 bases). Trimming took off 4 bases at V and 5 bases at J, with 15 bases between the two ends. CDR3 size: 14 residues. In germline, CDR1 is MNHEY, CDR2 SVGAGI. CDR3 protein: CASSSPVPGNEQYF. CDR3 bases: TGTGCCAGCAGTTCCCCGGTGCCGGGGAACGAGCAGTACTTC.

This chain links TRBV2 with TRBJ2-7; unclear D gene. CDR3 length equals 17 residues. Trimming stripped 6 bases from V and 3 bases from J, with 24 bases between. Per germline, CDR1 SNHLY and CDR2 FYNNEI. CDR3 amino acids: CASRPIRSTRGGYEQYF. CDR3 DNA: TGTGCCAGCAGACCCATCCGTTCAACCCGCGGCGGCTACGAGCAGTACTTC.

The rearrangement links TRBV27 to TRBJ2-7; 8 bases fit TRBD2. Germline values: CDR1 MNHEY, CDR2 SMNVEV (reference sequence). V gave up 4 bases and J gave up 7 bases; unmatched junction bases: 12. This CDR3 is 15 amino acids long. CDR3 loop: CASSWGGRWGEEQYF. The CDR3, as DNA: TGTGCCAGCAGTTGGGGCGGGAGGTGGGGGGAGGAGCAGTACTTC.

The rearrangement joins TRBV27 to TRBJ1-1, with D perhaps matching TRBD1 (6 bases). The CDR3 totals 11 residues. V was shortened by 5 bases and J by 11 bases, with 12 bases between the two germline ends. Germline V gene lookup returns CDR1 MNHEY and CDR2 SMNVEV (reference sequence). The CDR3 reads CASSDRTAAFF. CDR3 coding DNA: TGTGCCAGCAGTGACAGGACAGCGGCTTTCTTT.

This chain uses TRBV5-1 with TRBJ2-1; D is undetermined. The CDR3 is made up of 14 amino acids. The V end lost 1 base, the J end lost 5 bases, and 10 bases lay between the germline ends. From germline, CDR1 is SGHRS and CDR2 YFSETQ. The CDR3 here is CASSLSLSNNEQFF. CDR3 DNA sequence: TGCGCCAGCAGCTTGTCCCTGTCCAACAATGAGCAGTTCTTC.

The V call is TRBV18, the J call TRBJ2-1, with D hard to call. The V gene's germline CDR1 is KGHSH and CDR2 LQKENI. Trimming took 3 bases from V and 9 from J, leaving 15 bases between them. This CDR3 region has 14 residues. For the CDR3, the DNA is TGTGCCAGCTCACCGAGCGTCGATACTTTTGAGCAGTTCTTC. Its protein is CASSPSVDTFEQFF.

V and J are TRBV9 and TRBJ2-1, with 11 bases aligning to TRBD2. Losses at the gene ends were 1 base for V and 5 bases for J; bases not matched to a gene: 5. From germline, CDR1 is SGDLS and CDR2 YYNGEE. The CDR3 sequence is 16 residues long. The CDR3 bases are TGTGCCAGCAGCGTAACCGGGACTAGCGGAAACAATGAGCAGTTCTTC. It specifies CASSVTGTSGNNEQFF.

The chain employs TRBV29-1 and TRBJ2-5; 10 bases fit TRBD2. J gave up 5 bases and V 3 bases, and 9 bases lay outside the gene matches. Germline V lookup: CDR1 SQVTM, CDR2 ANQGSEA. The CDR3 is 15 amino acids. This CDR3 reads CSVEPLAGVGETQYF. Here the CDR3 DNA reads TGCAGCGTTGAGCCCCTAGCGGGAGTCGGGGAGACCCAGTACTTC.

The V and J genes are TRBV19 and TRBJ1-2; TRBD1 matches 9 bases. The CDR3 is 14 amino acids. CDR1 is LNHDA, CDR2 SQIVND, per germline (reference sequence). Trimming removed 8 bases from V and 2 bases from J; junction bases left unmatched: 6. The CDR3 here is CASLGQGPNYGYTF. Written as DNA, the CDR3 is TGTGCCAGTCTTGGACAGGGGCCCAACTATGGCTACACCTTC.

This chain links TRBV19 with TRBJ1-5, with D possibly matching TRBD1 (5 bases). The V end was cut by 5 bases, the J end by 5 bases, with 7 bases between. The germline gives CDR1 LNHDA, CDR2 SQIVND (reference sequence). This CDR3 has 12 amino acids. Written as DNA, the CDR3 is TGTGCCAGTAGTGGGGGGTATCAGCCCCAGCATTTT. Translated: CASSGGYQPQHF.

This chain connects TRBV25-1 to TRBJ1-5; 10 nucleotides match TRBD1. In germline, CDR1 is MGHDK, CDR2 SYGVNS. With V trimmed by 10 bases and J by 5 bases, 8 bases remained unmatched. The CDR3 runs 14 residues. This chain's CDR3 is CANLRDRGYQPQHF. As DNA, the CDR3 is TGTGCCAACCTCCGGGACAGGGGATATCAGCCCCAGCATTTT.

V is TRBV9 and J is TRBJ2-1; TRBD2 aligns across 11 bases. There are 15 residues in the CDR3. Germline V CDR1 and CDR2: SGDLS, YYNGEE. After removal of 3 bases from V and 5 bases from J, the junction contained 4 bases not matched to a gene. In DNA, the CDR3 is TGTGCCAGCAGCGCCGGGACTAGCGGTAACAATGAGCAGTTCTTC. Translation gives CASSAGTSGNNEQFF.

The chain carries TRBV5-1 and TRBJ2-1; D is unclear. CDR1 is SGHRS, CDR2 YFSETQ, per germline. Between the trimmed V and J ends, which lost 2 bases and 0 bases, there was a span of 9 bases. The length of the CDR3 is 15 residues. In DNA, the CDR3 is TGCGCCAGCAGCTTTCGCCCGAGCTCCTACAATGAGCAGTTCTTC. Its protein is CASSFRPSSYNEQFF.

The rearrangement links TRBV5-1 to TRBJ2-7, with 15 bases aligning to TRBD2. Trimming took 4 bases from V and 7 from J; bases not matched to a gene: 15. Germline CDR1 SGHRS, CDR2 YFSETQ. This CDR3 contains 18 residues. The CDR3 nucleotides read TGCGCCAGCAGCCCCGGACTAGCGGGAGGGCGTTTGAGTGGGGAGCAGTACTTC. Its protein product is CASSPGLAGGRLSGEQYF.

The rearrangement joins TRBV7-2 to TRBJ1-2; tentatively, D is TRBD1 (5 bases). V shed 4 bases and J shed 8 bases, with 11 bases lying between them. Germline V gives CDR1 SGHTA, CDR2 FQGNSA. The length of the CDR3 is 12 residues. The CDR3 DNA reads as TGTGCCAGCAGCTCCGGGACTCAGGGCTACACCTTC. Encoded protein: CASSSGTQGYTF.

The chain links TRBV6-1 to TRBJ2-2; 7 positions agree with TRBD2. CDR1 and CDR2 (germline): MNHNS, SASEGT. V lost 4 bases, J lost 0 bases, and 2 bases stayed unmatched. This CDR3 is 15 amino acids long. CDR3 sequence (DNA): TGTGCCAGCAGTGGGCTAGCGGCGAACACCGGGGAGCTGTTTTTT. Its protein product is CASSGLAANTGELFF.

This clone came up once. The rearrangement uses TRBV19 and TRBJ2-3; 14 bases line up with TRBD2. Germline lookup yields CDR1 LNHDA and CDR2 SQIVND (reference sequence). Losses at the gene ends were 3 bases for V and 8 bases for J; bases not matched to a gene: 13. The CDR3 loop spans 18 amino acids. Written as DNA, the CDR3 is TGTGCCAGTAGTATTCGGACAGGGGGGACTAGCGGGAGCGGTACGCAGTATTTT. Its protein product is CASSIRTGGTSGSGTQYF.

The genes are TRBV4-3 and TRBJ2-1; 10 bases match TRBD2. The CDR3 totals 15 residues. The J segment lost 3 bases and the V segment lost 1 base, leaving 0 bases of the junction unmatched. Looked up from germline, CDR1 is LGHNA and CDR2 is YSLEER. The CDR3 spells CASSQGLAGYNEQFF. The DNA for the CDR3 is TGCGCCAGCAGCCAAGGACTAGCGGGCTACAATGAGCAGTTCTTC.

This chain connects TRBV7-8 to TRBJ2-5, with D possibly being TRBD2 (6 bases). This CDR3 has 15 residues. Trimming took 3 bases from V and 5 from J, leaving 16 bases between them. Looked up from germline, CDR1 is SGHVS and CDR2 is FQNEAQ. CDR3 nucleotide sequence: TGTGCCAGCAGCTTCCTGAGGGGTGCGGGGGAGACCCAGTACTTC. This gives the protein CASSFLRGAGETQYF. The whole variable domain, remainder taken from reference TRBV7-8 and TRBJ2-5, is GAGVSQSPRYKVAKRGQDVALRCDPISGHVSLFWYQQALGQGPEFLTYFQNEAQLDKSGLPSDRFFAERPEGSVSTLKIQRTQQEDSAVYLCASSFLRGAGETQYFGPGTRLLVL.

This clone was counted once. V is TRBV18 and J is TRBJ1-5; the D is unclear. This CDR3 has 15 amino acids. Trimming removed 2 bases at V and 11 bases at J, with 19 bases between. Germline values: CDR1 KGHSH, CDR2 LQKENI. In nucleotides, the CDR3 is TGTGCCAGCTCACCAAATGACCCAGTCGTGGCTTCCCAGCATTTT. This gives the protein CASSPNDPVVASQHF.